This T cell receptor beta chain was recorded in a study of T cells in women clearing cervical HPV infection. The wider study: Cases were women with histologically confirmed HPV16-related CIN3 or worse, including a couple of invasive cancers.

Remarks on this clone: Its specificity is unknown.

Clones were read by immunoSEQ multiplex PCR, and TCRdb kept only the in-frame ones, dropping some. The table lists about 32,000 clones, with more than 3.5% in the top ten. Regarding the study as a whole: CIN3+ cases had significantly higher TCR repertoire richness than controls, but evenness did not differ.

HPV was found by MY09/MY11 PCR and dot-blot genotyping. This clonotype originated in a woman aged 18 to 75 with a cervical HPV16 infection that either progressed to CIN3+ or cleared (not recorded which). Sequencing was performed on blood buffy coat.

Incomplete CDR3 DNA: TGCAGTGCTAGCCGGGACAGGCTCGGCGAG. It encodes CSASRDRLGE. The whole CDR3 protein reads CSASRDRLGEQYF. The chain has TRBV20-1 and TRBJ2-7, with 8 positions matching TRBD1. The read ends 3 residues early relative to the CDR3; the germline J gene fills the gap. The CDR3 sequence is 13 residues long. Trimming removed 3 bases from V and 6 bases from J; junction bases left unmatched: 7. Germline V gene lookup returns CDR1 DFQATT and CDR2 SNEGSKA (reference sequence).